The 21 T cell receptor beta chains presented below share a single source sample, sequenced in a study of blood T cell repertoires in COVID-19. Using immunoSEQ multiplex PCR, the repertoire was profiled, and TCRdb retains in-frame clones only, with some absent. The top ten clones hold 2.5% to 3.5% of a sample with about 400,000 clones, around nine tenths of them seen once. The sample was peripheral blood. Receptors were obtained from a human donor in a cohort sampled during active COVID-19.

V usage is TRBV4-1 and J usage is TRBJ2-7; D unclear. Germline loops: CDR1 MGHRA, CDR2 YSYEKL. This CDR3 contains 13 residues. Between the trimmed V and J ends, which lost 0 bases and 7 bases, there was a span of 10 bases. The CDR3, as DNA: TGCGCCAGCAGCCAAGATCCACTGAATGAGCAGTACTTC. Translated, it gives CASSQDPLNEQYF.

The rearrangement uses TRBV5-1 and TRBJ1-4, with D tentatively TRBD1 (6 bases). From germline, CDR1 is SGHRS and CDR2 YFSETQ. The CDR3 spans 15 residues. Trimming left V 3 bases short and J 10 bases short, with 19 bases between. The DNA for the CDR3 is TGCGCCAGCAGCTGGTCCGGGACAAATCGGGGAAAACTGTTTTTT. Translation: CASSWSGTNRGKLFF.

V is TRBV21-1 and J is TRBJ2-1; the tabulated D call, TRBD1, remains unverified against the DNA. TRBV21-1 is a documented pseudogene. The CDR3 length is 15 residues. In nucleotides, the CDR3 is TGTGCCAGCAGCGCCCAGGGGGTTACCTACAATGAGCAGTTCTTC. It encodes CASSAQGVTYNEQFF.

This clone was observed a few times. This sequence joins TRBV28 and TRBJ2-3, with 10 bases that match TRBD2. This CDR3 has 16 residues. V shed 3 bases, J shed 4 bases, and the junction held 7 bases outside the gene matches. From germline, CDR1 is MDHEN and CDR2 SYDVKM. The CDR3 coding sequence is TGTGCCAGCAGTTTTTCCCCTAGCGGGAGTTCAGATACGCAGTATTTT. Translating it yields CASSFSPSGSSDTQYF.

The rearrangement joins TRBV12-3 or TRBV12-4 to TRBJ2-7; D uncertain. The V end lost 8 bases, the J end lost 2 bases, and 7 bases lay between the germline ends. The CDR3 sequence is 11 residues long. The CDR3 is CASALTYEQYF. DNA for the CDR3: TGTGCCAGCGCCCTAACCTACGAGCAGTACTTC.

The chain combines TRBV9 with TRBJ2-2, with TRBD2 matching over 10 bases. Losses at the gene ends were 2 bases for V and 6 bases for J; bases not matched to a gene: 4. This CDR3 is 15 amino acids long. CDR1 SGDLS and CDR2 YYNGEE come from the germline V gene. CDR3 DNA sequence: TGTGCCAGCAGCGTCTCCGGGACTAGCGCCGGGGAGCTGTTTTTT. Its translation is CASSVSGTSAGELFF.

The chain is built from TRBV29-1 and TRBJ1-2; a weak D match, TRBD1 (5 bases). The germline gives CDR1 SQVTM, CDR2 ANQGSEA. V was trimmed by 3 bases and J by 5 bases, leaving 19 bases between them. The CDR3 extends over 15 amino acids. CDR3 loop: CSVDGRALGGYGYTF. In nucleotides, the CDR3 is TGCAGCGTTGATGGCAGGGCCCTGGGGGGGTATGGCTACACCTTC.

CDR3 loop: CASSSTGGWVTGELFF. CDR3 nucleotides: TGTGCCAGCAGCTCAACAGGGGGCTGGGTCACCGGGGAGCTGTTTTTT. This chain links TRBV7-3 with TRBJ2-2, with 9 bases aligning to TRBD1. Germline V gives CDR1 SGHTA, CDR2 FQGTGA. V lost 4 bases and J lost 4; bases outside the gene matches: 7. This CDR3 region has 16 residues. The complete variable domain, with remaining parts taken from reference TRBV7-3 and TRBJ2-2, reads GAGVSQTPSNKVTEKGKYVELRCDPISGHTALYWYRQSLGQGPEFLIYFQGTGAADDSGLPNDRFFAVRPEGSVSTLKIQRTERGDSAVYLCASSSTGGWVTGELFFGEGSRLTVL.

This clone has only one observation. The chain joins TRBV2 to TRBJ2-1; 10 bases are a match to TRBD1. Germline trimming cut 2 bases from V and 6 bases from J; bases unmatched to any gene: 13. This CDR3 has 18 amino acids. Germline-derived CDR1 and CDR2 are SNHLY and FYNNEI. This chain's CDR3 is CASSEKWTGTGVPNEQFF. CDR3 sequence (DNA): TGTGCCAGCAGTGAAAAATGGACCGGGACAGGGGTACCCAATGAGCAGTTCTTC.

The chain is built from TRBV4-2 and TRBJ2-7, with 9 bases aligning to TRBD2. CDR1 and CDR2 from the germline V gene are LGHNA and YNFKEQ. V trimming: 4 bases; J trimming: 6 bases; junction bases outside the gene matches: 16. This CDR3 spans 17 amino acids. Here the CDR3 reads CASSPLAGEPAPGEQYF. For the CDR3, the DNA is TGTGCCAGCAGCCCCTTAGCGGGGGAACCCGCACCTGGCGAGCAGTACTTC.

For this clone: Compared with germline, one end of the junction differs, possibly owing to a read error. V and J are TRBV30 and TRBJ2-2, with D possibly called TRBD1 or TRBD2 (7 bases each). In germline, CDR1 is GTSNPN, CDR2 SVGIG (reference sequence). The CDR3 extends over 15 amino acids. CDR3 sequence: CAGRGGQLNTGELFF. The CDR3 DNA sequence: TGTGCCGGGAGGGGGGGACAGTTGAACACCGGGGAGCTGTTTTTT.

This chain uses TRBV19 with TRBJ1-2; 9 bases are shared with TRBD1. V dropped 4 bases and J dropped 5; count of bases not matched to a gene: 5. The CDR3 runs to 14 residues. Germline V lookup: CDR1 LNHDA, CDR2 SQIVND (reference sequence). CDR3 protein: CASSTTGGGYGYTF. Here the CDR3 DNA reads TGTGCCAGTAGTACAACAGGGGGCGGTTATGGCTACACCTTC. Full variable domain (remainder filled in from reference TRBV19 and TRBJ1-2): DGGITQSPKYLFRKEGQNVTLSCEQNLNHDAMYWYRQDPGQGLRLIYYSQIVNDFQKGDIAEGYSVSREKKESFPLTVTSAQKNPTAFYLCASSTTGGGYGYTFGSGTRLTVV.

This clone was picked up a small number of times. The chain uses TRBV3-1 (or the pseudogene TRBV3-2) and TRBJ1-1; D gene ambiguous. The V gene's germline CDR1 is LGHDT and CDR2 YNNKEL (reference sequence). V was clipped by 4 bases and J by 6 bases, with 15 bases between them. This CDR3 is built from 14 residues. In DNA, the CDR3 is TGTGCCAGCAGCCCTATGGGCCTCGGGGCTGAAGCTTTCTTT. Translation gives CASSPMGLGAEAFF.

This chain connects TRBV7-9 to TRBJ1-2; 11 bases map to TRBD1. Germline V lookup: CDR1 SEHNR, CDR2 FQNEAQ (reference sequence). V gave up 5 bases and J gave up 2 bases; unmatched junction bases: 10. The CDR3 is 17 amino acids. The chain's CDR3 is CASSLGTGGGGNYGYTF. In nucleotides, the CDR3 is TGTGCCAGCAGCCTCGGGACAGGGGGTGGGGGAAACTATGGCTACACCTTC.

Turning to this clone: In the same sample, other DNA sequences code for this CDR3. The V call is TRBV28, the J call TRBJ2-1; the D is unclear. The V and J ends lost 6 bases and 1 base respectively, with 10 bases between them. The V gene's germline CDR1 is MDHEN and CDR2 SYDVKM. This CDR3 is built from 14 residues. The CDR3 is CASSQTGSYNEQFF. The DNA for the CDR3 is TGTGCCAGCAGCCAAACCGGGTCCTACAATGAGCAGTTCTTC. The full variable domain, rest sourced from reference TRBV28 and TRBJ2-1, is DVKVTQSSRYLVKRTGEKVFLECVQDMDHENMFWYRQDPGLGLRLIYFSYDVKMKEKGDIPEGYSVSREKKERFSLILESASTNQTSMYLCASSQTGSYNEQFFGPGTRLTVL.

This chain joins TRBV1 and TRBJ2-1; the table's D call of TRBD2 was not tested on the DNA. TRBV1 is tagged as a pseudogene. CDR3 length: 15 amino acids. CDR3 DNA sequence: TGCACCAGCAGGCCTTATATAAATACCGAGAATGAGCAGTTCTTC. Amino acid sequence: CTSRPYINTENEQFF.

V and J are TRBV6-5 and TRBJ1-1, with 8 bases aligning to TRBD1. The CDR3 spans 14 residues. Germline CDR1 is MNHEY and CDR2 is SVGAGI. Losses at the gene ends were 5 bases for V and 5 bases for J; bases not matched to a gene: 7. The CDR3 sequence: CASSPRQGRTEAFF. CDR3 bases: TGTGCCAGCAGTCCAAGACAGGGGAGAACTGAAGCTTTCTTT.

This chain links TRBV4-2 with TRBJ2-2, with D perhaps TRBD2 (7 bases). V was cut by 0 bases and J by 7 bases, with 21 bases left in between. CDR1 is LGHNA and CDR2 is YNFKEQ in the germline V gene. The length of the CDR3 is 18 residues. CDR3 sequence reads: CASSQDKGGGVGNGELFF. The CDR3 bases are TGTGCCAGCAGCCAAGATAAGGGCGGGGGCGTGGGGAACGGGGAGCTGTTTTTT.

This clone was detected only once. The V call is TRBV5-1, the J call TRBJ2-5; TRBD2 aligns across 7 bases. Trimming took 3 bases from V and 1 from J; bases not matched to a gene: 9. This CDR3 comprises 16 residues. Germline V gene sequence: CDR1 SGHRS, CDR2 YFSETQ. Here the CDR3 reads CASSSLGGGTQETQYF. The CDR3, as DNA: TGCGCCAGCAGCTCTCTTGGCGGGGGAACCCAAGAGACCCAGTACTTC.

This clone appeared a single time. The chain joins TRBV30 to TRBJ1-1; 10 bases fit TRBD1. CDR1 GTSNPN and CDR2 SVGIG come from the germline V gene (reference sequence). V shed 2 bases and J 3 bases; nucleotides not matched to a gene: 3. The CDR3 is 14 amino acids. Written as DNA, the CDR3 is TGTGCCTGGAGTAATGGACAGGGGGACACTGAAGCTTTCTTT. It codes for CAWSNGQGDTEAFF. Supplemented by reference TRBV30 and TRBJ1-1, the full variable domain reads SQTIHQWPATLVQPVGSPLSLECTVEGTSNPNLYWYRQAAGRGLQLLFYSVGIGQISSEVPQNLSASRPQDRQFILSSKKLLLSDSGFYLCAWSNGQGDTEAFFGQGTRLTVV.

CDR3 residues: CASSYAGTDENEKLFF. The CDR3 bases are TGTGCCAGCAGTTACGCCGGGACAGACGAAAATGAAAAACTGTTTTTT. The V and J genes are TRBV6-6 and TRBJ1-4; 7 bases line up with TRBD1. Trimming removed 2 bases from V and 5 bases from J; junction bases left unmatched: 8. The V gene's germline CDR1 is MNHNY and CDR2 SVGAGI (reference sequence). This CDR3 comprises 16 residues.